These 6 T cell receptor beta chains came from one sample sequenced in a study of blood T cells in healthy people across ages. A second PCR, run for about 7 to 12 cycles, used a sample-barcoded 5' primer plus a J-beta primer mix. TCRdb reprocessed the 5' RACE reads with MiXCR, giving one entry per CDR3 protein. The sample consists of 1.5 million or so distinct CDR3 sequences, around 42% of them appearing once. Sample: blood. The receptors were sampled from a woman younger than 30 in good health.

This clonotype was counted once. V gene TRBV7-8 combines with J gene TRBJ2-7, with 12 bases that match TRBD2. The last part of the DNA fits TRBJ2-5 better; the J call may be wrong. CDR3 length equals 16 residues. The germline V gene encodes CDR1 SGHVS and CDR2 FQNEAQ. The CDR3 bases are TGTGCCAGCAGCCACCCTAGCGGGGGGGGAGAAGAGACCCAGTACTTC. This codes for CASSHPSGGGEETQYF.

V usage is TRBV12-3 or TRBV12-4 and J usage is TRBJ2-1; D is uncertain. This CDR3 has 12 residues. Trimming took 5 bases from V and 10 from J, leaving 12 bases between them. The CDR3 bases are TGTGCCAGCAGTGGGGATATCAAGGAGCAGTTCTTC. This codes for CASSGDIKEQFF.

The chain links TRBV20-1 to TRBJ1-1; possible D gene TRBD1, 5 bases. Germline CDR1 is DFQATT and CDR2 is SNEGSKA (reference sequence). This CDR3 is 13 amino acids long. The V gene lost 5 bases and the J gene lost 0 bases, with 10 bases spanning the gap. This CDR3 reads CSAPDILNTEAFF. CDR3 DNA sequence: TGCAGTGCTCCGGACATATTGAACACTGAAGCTTTCTTT.

This clonotype was seen more than once but under ten times. The rearrangement joins TRBV6-6 to TRBJ2-7; no firm D call. The V and J ends lost 1 base and 9 bases respectively, with 19 bases between them. The CDR3 totals 15 residues. CDR1 is MNHNY and CDR2 is SVGAGI in the germline V gene (reference sequence). CDR3 residues: CASSYWIDTAFGQYF. The DNA of the CDR3 is TGTGCCAGCAGTTACTGGATTGATACGGCCTTTGGGCAGTACTTC.

This clonotype has more than one count but fewer than ten. The chain has TRBV6-5 and TRBJ2-5; D is ambiguous. From germline, CDR1 is MNHEY and CDR2 SVGAGI. This CDR3 comprises 12 residues. V lost 4 bases to trimming and J lost 5 bases, with 8 bases between them. CDR3 DNA sequence: TGTGCCAGCAGTTTTGGGCCGGAGACCCAGTACTTC. Amino acids: CASSFGPETQYF.

The V call is TRBV27, the J call TRBJ1-5, with a possible D match to TRBD1 (5 bases). The V gene lost 2 bases and the J gene lost 0 bases, with 11 bases spanning the gap. The CDR3 contains 16 residues. CDR1 and CDR2 from the germline V gene are MNHEY and SMNVEV (reference sequence). The CDR3 reads CASSLLGGDSNQPQHF. CDR3 bases: TGTGCCAGCAGTTTACTCGGGGGGGATAGCAATCAGCCCCAGCATTTT.